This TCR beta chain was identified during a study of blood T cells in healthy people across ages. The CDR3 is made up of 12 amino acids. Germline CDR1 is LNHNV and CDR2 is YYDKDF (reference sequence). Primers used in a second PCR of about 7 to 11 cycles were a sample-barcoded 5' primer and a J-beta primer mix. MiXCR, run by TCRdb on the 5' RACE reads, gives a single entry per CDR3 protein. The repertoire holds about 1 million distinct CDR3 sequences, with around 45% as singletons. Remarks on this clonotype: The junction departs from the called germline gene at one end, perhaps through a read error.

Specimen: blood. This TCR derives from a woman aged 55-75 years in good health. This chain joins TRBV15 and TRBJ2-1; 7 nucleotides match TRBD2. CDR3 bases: TGTGCCACCAGTGGGGCGGGGGATGAGCAGTTATTC. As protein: CATSGAGDEQLF.